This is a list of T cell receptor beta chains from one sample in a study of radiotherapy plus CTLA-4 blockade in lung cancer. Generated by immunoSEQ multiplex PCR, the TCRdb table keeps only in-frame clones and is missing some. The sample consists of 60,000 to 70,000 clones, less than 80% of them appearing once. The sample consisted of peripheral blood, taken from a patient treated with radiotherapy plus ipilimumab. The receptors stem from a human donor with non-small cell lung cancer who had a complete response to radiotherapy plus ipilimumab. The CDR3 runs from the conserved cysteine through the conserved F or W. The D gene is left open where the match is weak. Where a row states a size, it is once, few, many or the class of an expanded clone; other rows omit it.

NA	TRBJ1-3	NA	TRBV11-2	CASSLVQTHSGNTIYF	TGTGCCAGCAGCTTAGTACAAACCCACTCTGGAAACACCATATATTTT
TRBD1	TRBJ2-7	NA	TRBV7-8	CASSFLRGQGSYEQYF	TGTGCCAGCAGCTTTCTCCGGGGACAGGGCTCCTACGAGCAGTACTTC
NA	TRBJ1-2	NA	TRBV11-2	CASSQAWGGNYGYTF	TGTGCCAGCAGCCAAGCCTGGGGGGGTAACTATGGCTACACCTTC
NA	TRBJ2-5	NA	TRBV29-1	CSVRQAQETQYF	TGCAGCGTTAGGCAGGCGCAAGAGACCCAGTACTTC
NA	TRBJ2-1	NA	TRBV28	CASSTRDRPLGYNEQFF	TGTGCCAGCAGTACTCGGGACCGCCCACTAGGGTACAATGAGCAGTTCTTC
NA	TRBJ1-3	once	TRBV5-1	CASSLGDANSGNTIYF	TGCGCCAGCAGCTTGGGGGACGCAAACTCTGGAAACACCATATATTTT
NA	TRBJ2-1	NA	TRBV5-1	CASSFTLQYNEQFF	TGCGCCAGCAGCTTCACGTTACAGTACAATGAGCAGTTCTTC
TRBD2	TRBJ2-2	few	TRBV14	CASSPLAGGNTGELFF	TGTGCCAGCAGCCCTCTAGCGGGGGGGAACACCGGGGAGCTGTTTTTT
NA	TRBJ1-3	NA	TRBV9	CASRGPGNTIYF	TGTGCCAGCAGGGGGCCAGGAAACACCATATATTTT
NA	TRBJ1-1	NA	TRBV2	CASSERSENTEAFF	TGTGCCAGCAGTGAAAGATCAGAGAACACTGAAGCTTTCTTT
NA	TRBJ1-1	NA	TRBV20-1	CSAGRTEAFF	TGCAGTGCTGGCCGAACTGAAGCTTTCTTT
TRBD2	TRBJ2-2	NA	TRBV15	CATSAQSGRSTGELFF	TGTGCCACCAGCGCCCAAAGCGGGAGGTCCACCGGGGAGCTGTTTTTT
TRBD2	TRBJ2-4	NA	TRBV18	CASSPAELAGLGAKNIQYF	TGTGCCAGCTCACCGGCGGAGCTAGCGGGGCTTGGAGCCAAAAACATTCAGTACTTC
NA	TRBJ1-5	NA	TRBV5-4	CASSFKGERDQPQHF	TGTGCCAGCAGCTTTAAGGGGGAGCGCGATCAGCCCCAGCATTTT
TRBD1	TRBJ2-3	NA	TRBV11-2	CASSLVGRGSTDTQYF	TGTGCCAGCAGCTTAGTGGGCAGGGGGAGCACAGATACGCAGTATTTT
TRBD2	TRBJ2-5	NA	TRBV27	CASSFRLAGGTTIQETQYF	TGTGCCAGCAGTTTCAGGCTAGCGGGAGGGACTACGATCCAAGAGACCCAGTACTTC
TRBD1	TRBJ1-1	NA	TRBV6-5	CASSYVQGAVGTEAFF	TGTGCCAGCAGTTACGTCCAGGGGGCGGTGGGCACTGAAGCTTTCTTT
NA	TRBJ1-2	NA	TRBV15	CATIPGGREYNYGYTF	TGTGCCACTATACCTGGAGGGCGCGAGTATAACTATGGCTACACCTTC
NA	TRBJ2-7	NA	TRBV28	CASSQAGGYEQYF	TGTGCCAGCAGCCAGGCAGGAGGATACGAGCAGTACTTC